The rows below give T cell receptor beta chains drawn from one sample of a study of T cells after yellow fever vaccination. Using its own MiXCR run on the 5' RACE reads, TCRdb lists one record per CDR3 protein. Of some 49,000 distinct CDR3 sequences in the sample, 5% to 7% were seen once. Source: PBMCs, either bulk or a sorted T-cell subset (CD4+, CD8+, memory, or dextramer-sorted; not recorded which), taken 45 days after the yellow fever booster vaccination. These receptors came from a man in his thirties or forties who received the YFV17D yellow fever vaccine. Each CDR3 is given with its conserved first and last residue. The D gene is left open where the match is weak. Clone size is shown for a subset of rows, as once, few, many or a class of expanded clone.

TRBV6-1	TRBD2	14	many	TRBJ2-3	CASSISGKTDTQYF	TGTGCCAGCTCGATCAGCGGGAAGACAGATACGCAGTATTTT
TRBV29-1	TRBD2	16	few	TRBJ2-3	CSVVPAGGLRTDTQYF	TGCAGCGTTGTCCCAGCGGGAGGGTTAAGGACAGATACGCAGTATTTT
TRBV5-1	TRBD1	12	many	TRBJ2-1	CASSLDRVEQFF	TGCGCCAGCAGCCTAGACAGGGTTGAGCAGTTCTTC
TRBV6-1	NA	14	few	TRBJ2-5	CASSRRGRGETQYF	TGTGCCAGCAGCAGGCGGGGTCGGGGGGAGACCCAGTACTTC
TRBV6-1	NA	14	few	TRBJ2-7	CASTPLSGWYEQYF	TGTGCCAGCACCCCACTTTCGGGCTGGTACGAGCAGTACTTC
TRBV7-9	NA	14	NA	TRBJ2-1	CASSGSRASNEQFF	TGTGCCAGCAGCGGTTCGAGGGCCTCCAATGAGCAGTTCTTC
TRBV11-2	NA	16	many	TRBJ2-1	CASSPRGDSSYNEQFF	TGTGCCAGCAGCCCTCGGGGGGACAGTTCCTACAATGAGCAGTTCTTC
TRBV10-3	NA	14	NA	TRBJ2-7	CAISNLVAVYEQYF	TGTGCCATCAGTAACCTCGTGGCAGTCTACGAGCAGTACTTC
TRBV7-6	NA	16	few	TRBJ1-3	CASSLGVRASGNTIYF	TGTGCCAGCAGCTTAGGAGTTCGGGCCTCTGGAAACACCATATATTTT
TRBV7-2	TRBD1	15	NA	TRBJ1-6	CASSRGLGDSLLLHF	TGTGCCAGCAGTCGGGGCCTGGGGGACAGCCTTCTCCTCCACTTT
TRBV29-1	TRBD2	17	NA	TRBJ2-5	CSVEKNLLAGGGETQYF	TGCAGCGTTGAAAAGAACCTACTAGCGGGAGGGGGAGAGACCCAGTACTTC
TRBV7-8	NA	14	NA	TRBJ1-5	CASSFGPRKQPQHF	TGTGCCAGCAGCTTCGGGCCTCGCAAACAGCCCCAGCATTTT
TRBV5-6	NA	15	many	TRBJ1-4	CASSLGSTTNEKLFF	TGTGCCAGCAGCTTGGGCTCCACAACTAATGAAAAACTGTTTTTT
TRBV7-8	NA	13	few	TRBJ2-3	CASSLLSTDTQYF	TGTGCCAGCAGCTTGCTAAGCACAGATACGCAGTATTTT
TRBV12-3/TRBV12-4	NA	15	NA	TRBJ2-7	CASMRIVGNAYEQYF	TGTGCCAGCATGAGGATTGTAGGGAATGCGTACGAGCAGTACTTC
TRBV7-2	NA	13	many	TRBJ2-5	CASSLVWGETQYF	TGTGCCAGCAGCTTAGTATGGGGGGAGACCCAGTACTTC
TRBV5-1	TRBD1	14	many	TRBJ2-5	CASSPGQAQETQYF	TGCGCCAGCAGCCCGGGACAGGCTCAAGAGACCCAGTACTTC
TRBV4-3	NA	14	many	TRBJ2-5	CASSHTNPPGTQYF	TGCGCCAGCAGCCATACTAATCCTCCAGGGACCCAGTACTTC
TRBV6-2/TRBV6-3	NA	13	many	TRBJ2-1	CASSRTQQGEQFF	TGTGCCAGCAGCCGGACCCAACAAGGTGAGCAGTTCTTC
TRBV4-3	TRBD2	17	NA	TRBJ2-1	CASSQERGTSSYNEQFF	TGCGCCAGCAGCCAAGAGAGGGGGACTAGCTCCTACAATGAGCAGTTCTTC
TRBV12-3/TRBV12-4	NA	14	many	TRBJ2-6	CASSDTSGANVLTF	TGTGCCAGCAGTGACACCTCTGGGGCCAACGTCCTGACTTTC
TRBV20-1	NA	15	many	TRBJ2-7	CSARDRVGGPYEQYF	TGCAGTGCTAGAGACAGGGTTGGGGGGCCTTACGAGCAGTACTTC
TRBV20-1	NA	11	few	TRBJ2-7	CSATGPTRVYF	TGCAGTGCTACTGGACCGACCAGGGTGTACTTC
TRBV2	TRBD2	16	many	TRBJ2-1	CASSATSGIHANEQFF	TGTGCCAGCAGCGCGACTAGCGGGATCCATGCAAATGAGCAGTTCTTC
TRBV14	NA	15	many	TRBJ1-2	CASSLRGRDFYGYTF	TGTGCCAGCAGCCTTAGAGGCAGAGACTTCTATGGCTACACCTTC
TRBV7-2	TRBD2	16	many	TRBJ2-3	CASSTSGRADTDTQYF	TGTGCCAGCAGCACTAGCGGGAGGGCGGACACAGATACGCAGTATTTT
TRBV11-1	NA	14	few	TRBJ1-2	CASTLRPRDYGYTF	TGTGCCAGCACCTTACGGCCCAGGGACTATGGCTACACCTTC